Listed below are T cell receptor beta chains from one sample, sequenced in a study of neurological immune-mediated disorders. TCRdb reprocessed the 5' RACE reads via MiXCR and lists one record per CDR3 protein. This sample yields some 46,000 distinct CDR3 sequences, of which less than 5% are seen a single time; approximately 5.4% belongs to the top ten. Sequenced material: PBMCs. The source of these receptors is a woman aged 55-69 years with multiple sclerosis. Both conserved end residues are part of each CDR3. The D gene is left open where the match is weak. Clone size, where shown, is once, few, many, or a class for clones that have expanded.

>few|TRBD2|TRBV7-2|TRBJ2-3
CASRTSGMFTDTQYF
TGTGCCAGCAGAACTAGCGGGATGTTCACAGATACGCAGTATTTT
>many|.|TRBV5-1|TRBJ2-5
CASREGRYQETQYF
TGCGCCAGCAGGGAGGGACGGTACCAAGAGACCCAGTACTTC
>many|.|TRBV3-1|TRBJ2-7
CATGTPYEQYF
TGTGCCACCGGGACCCCCTACGAGCAGTACTTC
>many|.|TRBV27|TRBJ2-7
CASSSAPPEQYF
TGTGCCAGCAGTTCAGCCCCCCCCGAGCAGTACTTC
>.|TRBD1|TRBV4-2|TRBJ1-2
CASSQVGSGQGYGYTF
TGTGCCAGCAGCCAAGTGGGCTCTGGACAGGGTTATGGCTACACCTTC
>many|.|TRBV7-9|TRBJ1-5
CASSLGEGTYQPQHF
TGTGCCAGCAGCTTAGGAGAGGGGACTTATCAGCCCCAGCATTTT
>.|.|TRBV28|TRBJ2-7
CASREARDGTYEQYF
TGTGCCAGCAGAGAGGCTCGGGACGGTACCTACGAGCAGTACTTC
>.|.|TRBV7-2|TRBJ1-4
CASSPTGARKLFF
TGTGCCAGCAGCCCTACAGGCGCACGAAAACTGTTTTTT
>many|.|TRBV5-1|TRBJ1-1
CASSLEGRRNTEAFF
TGCGCCAGCAGCTTGGAAGGCAGGAGGAACACTGAAGCTTTCTTT
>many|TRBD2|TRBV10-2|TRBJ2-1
CASRGGLAVYNEQFF
TGCGCCAGCAGGGGAGGACTAGCGGTTTACAATGAGCAGTTCTTC
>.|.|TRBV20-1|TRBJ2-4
CSAIGLGHTENIQYF
TGCAGTGCTATAGGACTCGGACATACGGAAAACATTCAGTACTTC
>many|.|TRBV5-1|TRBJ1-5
CASSLLGGSNQPQHF
TGCGCCAGCAGCCTCCTTGGGGGAAGCAATCAGCCCCAGCATTTT
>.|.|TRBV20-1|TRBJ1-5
CSATAHNQPQHF
TGCAGTGCTACCGCCCACAATCAGCCCCAGCATTTT
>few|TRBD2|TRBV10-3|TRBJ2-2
CAISEGLAGEPGELFF
TGTGCCATCAGTGAGGGACTAGCGGGAGAGCCCGGGGAGCTGTTTTTT
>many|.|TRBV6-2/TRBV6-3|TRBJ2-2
CASQLSFWQRVKANTGELFF
TGTGCCAGCCAACTCTCCTTCTGGCAGCGGGTGAAGGCGAACACCGGGGAGCTGTTTTTT
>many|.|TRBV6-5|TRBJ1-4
CASSYSRDPGEKLFF
TGTGCCAGCAGTTACTCGCGGGACCCGGGCGAAAAACTGTTTTTT
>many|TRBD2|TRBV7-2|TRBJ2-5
CASSPPGGGGGTQYF
TGTGCCAGCAGCCCCCCCGGGGGGGGCGGGGGGACCCAGTACTTC
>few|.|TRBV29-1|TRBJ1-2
CSVATSGTAYPF
TGCAGCGTCGCCACTTCAGGGACTGCCTACCCCTTC
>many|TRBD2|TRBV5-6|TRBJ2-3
CASSSLAGGPHDTQYF
TGTGCCAGCAGCTCCCTAGCGGGAGGGCCTCACGATACGCAGTATTTT
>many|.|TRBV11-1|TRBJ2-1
CASSLWRRGRTSYNEQFF
TGTGCCAGCAGCTTATGGCGGCGGGGGCGTACCTCCTACAATGAGCAGTTCTTC
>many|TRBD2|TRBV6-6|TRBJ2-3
CASSRLAGEDTQYF
TGTGCCAGCAGTAGACTAGCGGGAGAAGATACGCAGTATTTT
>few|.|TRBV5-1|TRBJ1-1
CASSLVTRGTEAFF
TGCGCCAGCAGCTTGGTAACCCGGGGCACTGAAGCTTTCTTT
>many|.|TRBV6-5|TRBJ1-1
CASRVGLANTEAFF
TGTGCCAGCAGAGTGGGGTTGGCGAACACTGAAGCTTTCTTT
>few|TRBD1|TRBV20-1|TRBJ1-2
CSAVPGTAYGYTF
TGCAGTGCTGTACCCGGGACAGCCTATGGCTACACCTTC
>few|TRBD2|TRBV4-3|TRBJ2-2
CASSAEGAGGIGELFF
TGCGCCAGCAGCGCAGAAGGGGCGGGGGGCATCGGGGAGCTGTTTTTT
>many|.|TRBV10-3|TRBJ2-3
CAISSDSSTDTQYF
TGTGCCATCAGCTCAGACTCAAGCACAGATACGCAGTATTTT
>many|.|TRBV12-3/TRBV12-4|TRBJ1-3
CASSLQPRGNTIYF
TGTGCCAGCAGTTTGCAACCGAGAGGAAACACCATATATTTT
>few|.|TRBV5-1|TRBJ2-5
CASSLGGKEETQYF
TGCGCCAGCAGCTTGGGTGGAAAAGAAGAGACCCAGTACTTC
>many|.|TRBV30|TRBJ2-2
CAWSLGGELFF
TGTGCCTGGAGCCTCGGTGGGGAGCTGTTTTTT
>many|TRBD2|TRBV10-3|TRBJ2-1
CATQAGGWNEQFF
TGTGCCACCCAAGCGGGGGGTTGGAATGAGCAGTTCTTC
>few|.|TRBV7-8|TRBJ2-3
CASSTYGTGMGADTQYF
TGTGCCAGCAGCACTTACGGTACAGGAATGGGCGCAGATACGCAGTATTTT
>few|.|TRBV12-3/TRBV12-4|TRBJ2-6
CASMPTGPSGANVLTF
TGTGCCAGCATGCCAACGGGGCCATCTGGGGCCAACGTCCTGACTTTC
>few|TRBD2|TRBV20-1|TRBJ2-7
CSAEASGGPSYEQYF
TGCAGTGCTGAGGCTAGCGGGGGCCCTTCCTACGAGCAGTACTTC
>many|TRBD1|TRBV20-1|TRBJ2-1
CSASGTGAYNEQFF
TGCAGTGCTAGCGGGACAGGCGCTTACAATGAGCAGTTCTTC
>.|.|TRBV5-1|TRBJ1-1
CASSSLRIMNTEAFF
TGCGCCAGCAGCTCCCTTCGGATCATGAACACTGAAGCTTTCTTT
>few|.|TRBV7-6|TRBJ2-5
CASSLLSYGRLIQETQYF
TGTGCCAGCAGCTTATTGAGTTATGGGAGACTAATACAAGAGACCCAGTACTTC
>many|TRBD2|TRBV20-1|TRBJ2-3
CSADLGLAGGRDTQYF
TGCAGTGCTGACCTAGGACTAGCGGGGGGGCGGGATACGCAGTATTTT
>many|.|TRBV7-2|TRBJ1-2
CASSLVGVLYGYTF
TGTGCCAGCAGCTTAGTGGGGGTCCTCTATGGCTACACCTTC
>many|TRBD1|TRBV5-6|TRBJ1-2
CASSLPGGAFGYTF
TGTGCCAGCAGCTTGCCAGGGGGCGCATTTGGCTACACCTTC
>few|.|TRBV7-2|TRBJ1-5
CASSLALGQPQHF
TGTGCCAGCAGCTTAGCGCTAGGTCAGCCCCAGCATTTT
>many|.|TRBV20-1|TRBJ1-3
CSARSHGNTIYF
TGCAGTGCTAGATCACATGGAAACACCATATATTTT
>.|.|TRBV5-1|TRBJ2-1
CASSAGVSSDEQFF
TGCGCCAGCAGCGCCGGAGTTAGTTCCGACGAGCAGTTCTTC
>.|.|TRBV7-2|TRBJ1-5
CASSLDRRLGQPQHF
TGTGCCAGCAGCTTAGACAGACGGCTGGGTCAGCCCCAGCATTTT
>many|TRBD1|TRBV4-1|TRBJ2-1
CASSQEGTGVNEQFF
TGCGCCAGCAGCCAAGAAGGGACAGGGGTGAATGAGCAGTTCTTC